This T cell receptor (beta chain) comes out of a study of CD8 T cells in Susac syndrome. This CDR3 region has 16 residues. V lost 6 bases and J lost 9, with 21 bases in between. The RNA input was about 0.5 to 1 ug, and it was reverse transcribed with random hexamers. Via MiXCR, TCRdb re-called the immunoSEQ multiplex PCR reads, giving one row per CDR3 protein. Of roughly 200,000 distinct CDR3 sequences listed, around 95% are singletons. This clonotype was sampled from a human donor with multiple sclerosis. The specimen sequenced was CD8+ T cells from PBMCs. This chain joins TRBV12-3 or TRBV12-4 and TRBJ1-6, with D maybe TRBD1 (5 bases). The CDR3 protein is CASSRRGGGRVSPLHF. The CDR3 region has the DNA TGTGCCAGCAGCCGCCGTGGGGGAGGTCGTGTTTCACCCCTCCACTTT.